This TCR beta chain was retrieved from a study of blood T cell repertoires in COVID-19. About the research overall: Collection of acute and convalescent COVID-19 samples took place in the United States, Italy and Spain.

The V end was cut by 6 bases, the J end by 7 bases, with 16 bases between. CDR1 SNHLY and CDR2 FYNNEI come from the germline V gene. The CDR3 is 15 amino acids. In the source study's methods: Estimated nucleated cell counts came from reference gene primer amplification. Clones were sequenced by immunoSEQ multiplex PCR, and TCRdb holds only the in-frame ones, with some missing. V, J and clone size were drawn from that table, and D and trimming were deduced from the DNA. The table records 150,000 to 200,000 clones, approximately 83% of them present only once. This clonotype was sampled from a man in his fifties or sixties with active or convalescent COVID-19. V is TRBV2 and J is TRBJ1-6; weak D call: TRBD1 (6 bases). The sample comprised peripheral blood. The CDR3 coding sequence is TGTGCCAGCAGCCCCGAGGCAGGGGCCAATTCACCCCTCCACTTT. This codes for CASSPEAGANSPLHF. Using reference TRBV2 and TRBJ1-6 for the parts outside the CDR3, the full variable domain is EPEVTQTPSHQVTQMGQEVILRCVPISNHLYFYWYRQILGQKVEFLVSFYNNEISEKSEIFDDQFSVERPDGSNFTLKIRSTKLEDSAMYFCASSPEAGANSPLHFGNGTRLTVT.